This T cell receptor (beta chain) was retrieved from a study of OX40 agonist ivuxolimab in advanced cancers. Study details: Eligibility admitted prior anti-PD-1, anti-PD-L1 or anti-CTLA-4 therapy; approximately 40% had some.

Blood sampling was done at baseline, cycle 4 day 1, and cycle 7 day 1. Sequencing used immunoSEQ multiplex PCR; TCRdb keeps in-frame clones, though not all of them. The sample yields 70,000 or so clones, roughly 87% seen once. V was clipped by 6 bases and J by 12 bases, with 15 bases between them. The CDR3 spans 12 residues. Germline V gene sequence: CDR1 MNHEY, CDR2 SVGAGI. The TCR comes from an adult with an advanced solid tumor such as melanoma, head and neck, liver or kidney cancer. The rearrangement uses TRBV6-5 and TRBJ2-1, with D possibly matching TRBD2 (6 bases). The specimen comprised CD4+ or CD8+ T cells sorted from blood, sampled in a trial of the OX40 agonist ivuxolimab. The CDR3 region has the DNA TGTGCCAGCAGGTCCTGGGGAGGAGGGCAGTTCTTC. Protein sequence: CASRSWGGGQFF.